This TCR beta chain originates from a study of blood T cell repertoires in COVID-19. In the authors' methods: How many nucleated cells were present was estimated from reference gene primer amplification. Clones were read by immunoSEQ multiplex PCR, and TCRdb kept only the in-frame ones, dropping some. That table gives V, J and clone size, and the DNA gave D and trimming. Of about 310,000 clones detected, around nine tenths appear once; the ten largest clones hold 1.3%. This TCR came from a man in his sixties or seventies with acute or convalescent COVID-19. Sequencing used peripheral blood.

The CDR3 region is CASSLTGQGGYEQYF. The CDR3 region has the DNA TGTGCCAGCAGCTTAACAGGACAGGGGGGCTACGAGCAGTACTTC. The V gene is TRBV7-2, the J gene TRBJ2-7; TRBD1 agrees at 10 bases. CDR3 length: 15 residues. Germline V lookup: CDR1 SGHTA, CDR2 FQGNSA. The junction had 4 bases not matched to a gene; V was cut back by 2 bases and J by 3 bases. The full variable domain, with the rest looked up from reference TRBV7-2 and TRBJ2-7, is GAGVSQSPSNKVTEKGKDVELRCDPISGHTALYWYRQSLGQGLEFLIYFQGNSAPDKSGLPSDRFSAERTGGSVSTLTIQRTQQEDSAVYLCASSLTGQGGYEQYFGPGTRLTVT.